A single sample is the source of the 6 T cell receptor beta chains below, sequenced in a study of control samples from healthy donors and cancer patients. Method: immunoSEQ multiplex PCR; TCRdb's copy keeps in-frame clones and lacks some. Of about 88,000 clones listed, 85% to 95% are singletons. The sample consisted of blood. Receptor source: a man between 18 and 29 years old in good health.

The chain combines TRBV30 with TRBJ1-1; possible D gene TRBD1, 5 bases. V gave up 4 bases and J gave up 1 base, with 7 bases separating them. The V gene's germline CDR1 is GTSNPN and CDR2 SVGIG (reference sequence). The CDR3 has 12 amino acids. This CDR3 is CAWIGGNTEAFF. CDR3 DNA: TGTGCCTGGATCGGGGGGAACACTGAAGCTTTCTTT.

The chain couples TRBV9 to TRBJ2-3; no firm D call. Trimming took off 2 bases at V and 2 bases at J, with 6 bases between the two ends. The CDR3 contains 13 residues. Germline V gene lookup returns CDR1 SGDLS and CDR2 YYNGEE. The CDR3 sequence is CASSVTVTDTQYF. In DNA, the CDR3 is TGTGCCAGCAGCGTTACAGTCACAGATACGCAGTATTTT.

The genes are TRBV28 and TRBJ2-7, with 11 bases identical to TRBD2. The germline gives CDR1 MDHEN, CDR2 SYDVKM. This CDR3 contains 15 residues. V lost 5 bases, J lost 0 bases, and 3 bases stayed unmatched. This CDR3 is CASSIAGGSSYEQYF. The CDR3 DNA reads TGTGCCAGCAGTATAGCGGGAGGGTCCTCCTACGAGCAGTACTTC.

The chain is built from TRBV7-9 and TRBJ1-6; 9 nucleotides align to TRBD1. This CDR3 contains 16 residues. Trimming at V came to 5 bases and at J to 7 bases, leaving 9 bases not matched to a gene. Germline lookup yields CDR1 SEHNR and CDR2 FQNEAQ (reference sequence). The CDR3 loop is CASSRAGGTGNSPLHF. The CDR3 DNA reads TGTGCCAGCAGCCGCGCTGGCGGGACAGGGAATTCACCCCTCCACTTT. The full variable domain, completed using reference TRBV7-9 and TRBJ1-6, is DTGVSQNPRHKITKRGQNVTFRCDPISEHNRLYWYRQTLGQGPEFLTYFQNEAQLEKSRLLSDRFSAERPKGSFSTLEIQRTEQGDSAMYLCASSRAGGTGNSPLHFGNGTRLTVT.

CDR3 residues: CASSPAAGGSYEQYF. The CDR3 bases are TGTGCCAGCAGCCCTGCAGCGGGGGGCTCCTACGAGCAGTACTTC. The gene calls are TRBV4-2 and TRBJ2-7; 9 bases match TRBD2. Germline CDR1 LGHNA, CDR2 YNFKEQ. The CDR3 runs to 15 residues. V lost 4 bases and J lost 0; bases outside the gene matches: 4.

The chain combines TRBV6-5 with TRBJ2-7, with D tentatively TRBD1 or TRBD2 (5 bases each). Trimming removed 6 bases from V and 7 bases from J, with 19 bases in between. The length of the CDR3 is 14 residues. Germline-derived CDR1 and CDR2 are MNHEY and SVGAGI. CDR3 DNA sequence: TGTGCCAGCAGCAAACGTTGGGACCCGCAGGAGCAGTACTTC. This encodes CASSKRWDPQEQYF.